These 4 T cell receptor beta chains came from one sample sequenced in a study of T cells in Graves' hyperthyroidism and ophthalmopathy. From RNA transcripts, TCR beta CDR3 regions were amplified. Carried out on the TCR CDR3, a first-round RT-PCR used the HTBI primer set. TCRdb re-called the multiplex PCR reads through MiXCR, storing one row per CDR3 protein. The sample records about 640,000 distinct CDR3 sequences, around 20% being singletons. The material sequenced was blood. The receptor set was obtained from a man younger than 40 with Graves' ophthalmopathy.

The chain combines TRBV6-1 with TRBJ2-7; 12 bases map to TRBD2. Germline CDR1 is MNHNS and CDR2 is SASEGT. V was clipped by 6 bases and J by 1 base; unmatched bases: 7. The CDR3 loop spans 16 amino acids. The CDR3 DNA reads as TGTGCCAGCAGCCGACCCGGGACTAGCGGGTCCTACGAGCAGTACTTC. It translates to CASSRPGTSGSYEQYF.

This clonotype was observed many times. The chain carries TRBV3-1 and TRBJ2-5; D not resolved. Germline V gene data show CDR1 as LGHDT and CDR2 as YNNKEL (reference sequence). This CDR3 contains 14 residues. Trimming left V 1 base short and J 1 base short, with 7 bases between. CDR3 bases: TGTGCCAGCAGCCAAGGCCACCTCCAAGAGACCCAGTACTTC. Protein: CASSQGHLQETQYF.

The V call is TRBV12-3 or TRBV12-4, the J call TRBJ2-7, with 12 positions matching TRBD1. The CDR3 is 16 residues long. V dropped 9 bases and J dropped 5; count of bases not matched to a gene: 14. CDR3 sequence: CASTSVKGQGANEQYF. The DNA for the CDR3 is TGTGCCAGTACCTCCGTGAAGGGACAGGGGGCGAACGAGCAGTACTTC.

In its sample, this clonotype was seen many times. The chain carries TRBV5-1 and TRBJ2-1; D not resolved. The germline CDR1 and CDR2 sequences are SGHRS and YFSETQ. The CDR3 is made up of 13 amino acids. V lost 2 bases and J 4 bases, leaving 7 bases between the germline ends. The CDR3 sequence: CASSLDIYNEQFF. The CDR3 DNA reads TGCGCCAGCAGCTTAGACATTTACAATGAGCAGTTCTTC.